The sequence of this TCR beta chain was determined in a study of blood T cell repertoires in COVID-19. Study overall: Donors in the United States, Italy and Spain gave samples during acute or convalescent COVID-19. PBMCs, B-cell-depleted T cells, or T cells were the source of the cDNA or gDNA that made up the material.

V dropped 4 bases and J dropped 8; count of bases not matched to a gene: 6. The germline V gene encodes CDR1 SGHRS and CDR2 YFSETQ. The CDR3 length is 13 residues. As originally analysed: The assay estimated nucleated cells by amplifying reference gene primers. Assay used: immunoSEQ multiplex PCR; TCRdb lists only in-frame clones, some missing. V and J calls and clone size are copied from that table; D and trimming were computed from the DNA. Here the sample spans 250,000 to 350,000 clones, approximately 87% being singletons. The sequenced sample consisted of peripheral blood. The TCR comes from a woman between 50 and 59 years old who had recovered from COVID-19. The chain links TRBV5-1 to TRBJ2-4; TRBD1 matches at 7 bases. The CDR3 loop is CASSTGVLDIQYF. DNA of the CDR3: TGCGCCAGCAGCACAGGGGTTCTGGACATTCAGTACTTC.